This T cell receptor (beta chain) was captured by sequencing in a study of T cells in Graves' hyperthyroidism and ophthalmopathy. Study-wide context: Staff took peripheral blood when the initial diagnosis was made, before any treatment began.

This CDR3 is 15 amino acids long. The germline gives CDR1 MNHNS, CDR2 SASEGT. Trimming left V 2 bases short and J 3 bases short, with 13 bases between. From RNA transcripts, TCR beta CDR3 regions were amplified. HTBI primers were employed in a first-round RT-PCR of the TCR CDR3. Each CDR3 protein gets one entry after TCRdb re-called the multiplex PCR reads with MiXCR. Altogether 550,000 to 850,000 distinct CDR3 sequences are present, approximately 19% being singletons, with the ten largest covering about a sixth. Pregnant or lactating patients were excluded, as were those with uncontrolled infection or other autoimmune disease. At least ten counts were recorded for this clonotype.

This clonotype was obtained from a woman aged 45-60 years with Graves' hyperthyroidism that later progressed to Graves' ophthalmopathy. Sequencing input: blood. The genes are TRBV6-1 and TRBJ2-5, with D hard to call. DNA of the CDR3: TGTGCCAGCAGTGAACTACTAACTCCCGAAGAGACCCAGTACTTC. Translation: CASSELLTPEETQYF.